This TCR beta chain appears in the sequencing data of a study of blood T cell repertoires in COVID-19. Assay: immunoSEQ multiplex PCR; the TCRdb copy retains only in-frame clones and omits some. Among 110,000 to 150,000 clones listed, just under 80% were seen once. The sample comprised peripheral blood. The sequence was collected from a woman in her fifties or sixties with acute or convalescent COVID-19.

The CDR3 sequence: CAWRPSSYNEQFF. CDR3 in DNA: TGTGCCTGGCGCCCTAGCTCCTACAATGAGCAGTTCTTC. The chain employs TRBV30 and TRBJ2-1, with D unclear. With 5 bases removed from V and 0 bases from J, the gap between germline ends came to 8 bases. CDR3 length: 13 amino acids. Germline V gene data show CDR1 as GTSNPN and CDR2 as SVGIG (reference sequence).